The present T cell receptor beta chain was sequenced within a study of blood T cell repertoires in COVID-19. Study information: Sample material is recorded as cDNA or gDNA derived from T cells, B-cell-depleted T cells, or PBMCs.

The CDR3 sequence is 15 residues long. V gave up 6 bases and J gave up 6 bases; unmatched junction bases: 7. Germline assignment: CDR1 LNHDA and CDR2 SQIVND (reference sequence). Authors' data handling: Amplification from reference gene primers served as the basis for estimated nucleated cell counts. Sequenced by immunoSEQ multiplex PCR; TCRdb stores in-frame clones only, minus some. V, J and clone size are taken as reported in that table, and D and trimming were inferred from the DNA itself. The sample holds 220,000 or so clones, roughly 80% seen once. The gene calls are TRBV19 and TRBJ2-1, with 11 bases aligning to TRBD2. Sequenced material: peripheral blood. The sequence was obtained from a woman in her 70s with acute or convalescent COVID-19. As DNA, the CDR3 is TGTGCCAGTAGAGTAGCGGGAGGGCCCCGCAATGAGCAGTTCTTC. This encodes CASRVAGGPRNEQFF.